The rows below give T cell receptor beta chains drawn from one sample of a study of identical twins. One entry per CDR3 protein, called by TCRdb with MiXCR from the 5' RACE reads. The repertoire holds around 960,000 distinct CDR3 sequences, approximately 13% seen once, with under 2% in the top ten. These data also formed part of another study, on yellow fever vaccine responses in identical twins.

Sequencing was carried out using PBMCs. These receptors came from a woman under 30 in good health. CDR3s leave out the opening cysteine and the closing phenylalanine or tryptophan.

J: TRBJ2-2
V: TRBV10-3
CDR3: AISEAGNTGELF

J: TRBJ2-7
V: TRBV28
CDR3: ASSTNPGLAGTYEQY

J: TRBJ2-7
V: TRBV6-5
CDR3: ASSYTLDYGSYEQY

J: TRBJ1-1
V: TRBV10-2
CDR3: ASSEQGSTTEAF

J: TRBJ2-2
V: TRBV5-1
CDR3: ASSLGGAANTGELF

J: TRBJ1-5
V: TRBV11-2
CDR3: ASSLGDRGRNQPQH

J: TRBJ2-1
V: TRBV7-8
CDR3: ASSRRNEQF

J: TRBJ2-5
V: TRBV12-3/TRBV12-4
CDR3: ASSLDRIQETQY

J: TRBJ1-1
V: TRBV28
CDR3: ASSSPPGRSTTEAF

J: TRBJ2-2
V: TRBV15
CDR3: ATSRDYGTSGALDTGELF

J: TRBJ1-5
V: TRBV6-1
CDR3: ASRGQNNQPQH

J: TRBJ1-5
V: TRBV10-3
CDR3: AISEGHSNQPQH

J: TRBJ2-3
V: TRBV5-1
CDR3: ASSPLAGEADTQY

J: TRBJ2-5
V: TRBV18
CDR3: ASSEQKETQY

J: TRBJ2-1
V: TRBV3-1
CDR3: ASSLDREQQF

J: TRBJ2-2
V: TRBV12-3/TRBV12-4
CDR3: ASSGGRAGELF

J: TRBJ2-2
V: TRBV5-1
CDR3: ASSLDRSTGELF

J: TRBJ2-4
V: TRBV2
CDR3: ASSESHSRVNIQY

J: TRBJ1-1
V: TRBV5-1
CDR3: ASSYGPTGRMNTEAF

J: TRBJ2-3
V: TRBV11-2
CDR3: ASSFVGLAGTTSTDTQY

J: TRBJ1-6
V: TRBV7-2
CDR3: ASSLATGNSPLH

J: TRBJ2-3
V: TRBV11-2
CDR3: ASSSWREFHLTQY

J: TRBJ2-5
V: TRBV10-2
CDR3: ASIPGLEETQY

J: TRBJ2-3
V: TRBV20-1
CDR3: SARSSTDTQY

J: TRBJ2-1
V: TRBV28
CDR3: ASSDVMNEQF

J: TRBJ2-2
V: TRBV6-5
CDR3: ASSTRQGDTGELF

J: TRBJ2-1
V: TRBV5-1
CDR3: ASSSPGLAKSDEQF

J: TRBJ2-5
V: TRBV9
CDR3: ASSVGEGVGQETQY

J: TRBJ2-1
V: TRBV29-1
CDR3: SVWDTNEQF

J: TRBJ1-1
V: TRBV24-1
CDR3: ATGQGTEAF

J: TRBJ2-1
V: TRBV12-3/TRBV12-4
CDR3: ASSPSGGRTSNEQF

J: TRBJ1-6
V: TRBV28
CDR3: ASSLMASYNSPLH

J: TRBJ1-2
V: TRBV3-1
CDR3: ASSQDGTGNYGYT

J: TRBJ2-5
V: TRBV5-1
CDR3: ASSPIGQQETQY

J: TRBJ1-4
V: TRBV20-1
CDR3: SASNPGGEKLF

J: TRBJ2-7
V: TRBV9
CDR3: ASSVDGRSDEQY

J: TRBJ2-6
V: TRBV6-1
CDR3: ASRVLSGANVLT

J: TRBJ2-1
V: TRBV7-8
CDR3: ASRTSGHNEQF

J: TRBJ1-1
V: TRBV24-1
CDR3: ATRKTGMNTEAF

J: TRBJ2-2
V: TRBV15
CDR3: ATSRVEGNTGELF

J: TRBJ2-1
V: TRBV7-3
CDR3: ASSLTPGTSDEQF

J: TRBJ2-2
V: TRBV5-1
CDR3: ASSLLQGSPGELF

J: TRBJ2-5
V: TRBV10-3
CDR3: AIRGTRQETQY

J: TRBJ2-4
V: TRBV7-9
CDR3: ASSPTSGLAKNIQY

J: TRBJ2-3
V: TRBV20-1
CDR3: SARTAGGRTDTQY

J: TRBJ1-6
V: TRBV5-1
CDR3: ASSLGWVGDNSPLH

J: TRBJ2-3
V: TRBV11-2
CDR3: ASSLEDTDTQY

J: TRBJ2-3
V: TRBV7-3
CDR3: ASSLNGAGLLTDTQY

J: TRBJ2-3
V: TRBV9
CDR3: ASSARDKKAPDTQY

J: TRBJ1-5
V: TRBV7-8
CDR3: ASSSTGGPGNQPQH

J: TRBJ1-5
V: TRBV6-1
CDR3: ASSEGQGVLQPQH